This TCR beta chain was captured by sequencing in a study of cytomegalovirus exposure and HLA in healthy donors. Notes on this clone: Antigen: not known.

Findings of the study overall: Most of the TCR beta V segments (in an earlier analysis) were productive either about 87% or about 30% of the time.

Use of 60 Vbeta and 13 Jbeta primers characterized the PCR. TCRdb's copy holds only in-frame clones and misses some; the assay was immunoSEQ multiplex PCR. The table has some 120,000 clones, 80% seen once. V was cut by 4 bases and J by 4 bases, with 19 bases left in between. The CDR3 contains 16 residues. Per the germline V gene, CDR1 is SGHRS and CDR2 is YFSETQ. The receptor was isolated from a female donor in good health and CMV-seronegative. Sequenced sample: PBMCs. The V and J genes are TRBV5-1 and TRBJ2-3; D is undetermined. The CDR3 sequence: CASSIQPGPKPDTQYF. CDR3 coding DNA: TGCGCCAGCAGCATACAGCCCGGCCCCAAACCAGATACGCAGTATTTT.